This T cell receptor beta chain was obtained from a study of shared clonotypes between healthy human individuals. Measured with immunoSEQ multiplex PCR; TCRdb has only the in-frame clones, and not every one. The profile shows 400,000 or so clones, about 96% of them singletons. This CDR3 has 15 amino acids. In germline, CDR1 is MDHEN, CDR2 SYDVKM. V lost 3 bases to trimming and J lost 7 bases, with 19 bases between them. Remarks on this clone: Its cognate antigen is unknown.

General observations from the study: On the whole, naive subsets had larger estimated richness than memory subsets had.

Sequenced: memory CD8+ T cells sorted from blood. The subset here: CD45RO+ cells pooled with CCR7-negative TemRA cells. The rearrangement links TRBV28 to TRBJ2-7; TRBD2 is a possible D gene (6 bases). The receptor comes from a man aged 30 to 45 in good health. As DNA, the CDR3 is TGTGCCAGCAGTTTTTTACGCGGGATCCTTCGGGAGCAGTACTTC. Translating it yields CASSFLRGILREQYF.